A selection of T cell receptor beta chains follows, all from one sample in a study of blood T cells in healthy people across ages. Each CDR3 protein is one row after TCRdb ran MiXCR on the 5' RACE reads. The data show around 820,000 distinct CDR3 sequences, roughly 25% seen once. These data also featured in a second study, about T cells of mothers and their children.

Sequenced material: blood. These receptor sequences come from a boy between 10 and 17 years old in good health. CDR3s leave out the opening cysteine and the closing phenylalanine or tryptophan.

>TRBV12-3/TRBV12-4|TRBJ1-6|13
ASREGTTRNSPLH
>TRBV7-3|TRBJ1-3|11
ASSLSADREIY
>TRBV4-1|TRBJ2-7|14
ASSQGTSTVVYEQY
>TRBV29-1|TRBJ2-3|10
SAPTGPDTQY
>TRBV7-9|TRBJ2-1|14
ASSPKGISSYNEQF
>TRBV20-1|TRBJ2-7|13
SAKLAGLGSYEQY
>TRBV7-3|TRBJ1-2|13
ASSLDGQGYYGYT
>TRBV29-1|TRBJ1-4|11
SVEGGLGKKLF
>TRBV20-1|TRBJ1-5|13
SARDSALGNQPQH
>TRBV5-1|-|13
ASSLDSRGSNEQF
>TRBV6-5|TRBJ1-4|13
ASTRTRDTLEKLF
>TRBV7-3|TRBJ2-3|12
ASSPGQHTDTQY
>TRBV5-8|TRBJ2-5|12
ARGEIAGGETQY
>TRBV6-1|TRBJ1-5|13
ASSETVRSNQPQH
>TRBV13|TRBJ2-5|12
ASSFGDSQETQY
>TRBV4-3|-|13
ASSPRDTIYNEQF
>TRBV4-2|TRBJ1-1|13
ASSHPIRGSTEAF
>TRBV9|TRBJ2-5|12
ASSVGQRQETQY
>TRBV10-3|TRBJ1-5|14
AISGGGTGGNQPQH
>TRBV29-1|-|11
SVLAGGSDEQF
>TRBV7-9|TRBJ1-1|15
ASSSRPLTGEYTEAF
>TRBV29-1|TRBJ1-1|10
SVRGPDAEAF
>TRBV20-1|TRBJ2-4|10
SAGLAKNIQY
>TRBV20-1|TRBJ2-3|14
SARASSGEYTDTQY
>TRBV30|TRBJ1-6|12
AWSAGRESSPLH
>TRBV2|TRBJ2-7|15
ASSVLAMRRSSYEQY
>TRBV5-6|TRBJ2-7|15
ASSFPPSSGVVGEQY
>TRBV4-3|TRBJ1-3|16
ASSQDPGQPHSGNTIY
>TRBV28|TRBJ2-5|13
ASSTGGHPGETQY
>TRBV20-1|TRBJ2-1|13
SASPTSGALHEQF
>TRBV12-3/TRBV12-4|TRBJ1-6|15
ASSSAGAGDYNSPLH
>TRBV27|TRBJ2-5|13
ASSLWFGGRETQY
>TRBV21-1|TRBJ2-5|14
ASSTRTGGLQETQY
>TRBV5-8|TRBJ2-5|12
ASSSLRAGETQY
>TRBV5-6|TRBJ1-2|12
ASSLGGFNYGYT
>TRBV27|TRBJ2-1|14
ASSASGTASYNEQF
>TRBV10-3|TRBJ1-4|17
ATSDPPGTGGATNEKLF
>TRBV29-1|TRBJ2-7|15
SVPKSGLAGGPSEQY
>TRBV28|TRBJ1-2|10
ASSFGQGGYT
>TRBV6-5|TRBJ2-1|13
ASSFRGQMYNEQF